Below are 9 T cell receptor beta chains sequenced from a single sample in a study of T cells after posttransplantation cyclophosphamide. Cells defined as naive were viable CD3+CD4+ or CD3+CD8+ and CCR7+CD45RA+CD45RO-CD95-CD27+CD28+. Libraries were prepared by immunoSEQ multiplex PCR; TCRdb keeps only in-frame clonotypes and omits some of them. The sample has fewer than 25,000 clones; about 97% are singletons. Source material: naive CD4+ T cells sorted from PBMCs. These receptors came from a man aged 45-60 years in good health, CMV-negative, and a related stem cell transplant donor.

The gene calls are TRBV18 and TRBJ1-1, with TRBD1 matching over 9 bases. J gave up 4 bases and V 2 bases, and 5 bases lay outside the gene matches. CDR1 is KGHSH, CDR2 LQKENI, per germline. The CDR3 sequence is 15 residues long. The CDR3 coding sequence is TGTGCCAGCTCACCATGGGACAGGGTTTTCACTGAAGCTTTCTTT. This translates into CASSPWDRVFTEAFF.

This chain connects TRBV2 to TRBJ2-5; 11 positions agree with TRBD2. The trim removed 6 bases at V and 1 base at J, leaving 7 bases unmatched. Germline assignment: CDR1 SNHLY and CDR2 FYNNEI. CDR3 size: 16 residues. The CDR3 DNA sequence: TGTGCCAGCAGATCACTAGCGGGGGCCTTCCAAGAGACCCAGTACTTC. Its translation is CASRSLAGAFQETQYF.

CDR3 residues: CASTLQETQYF. Written as DNA, the CDR3 is TGCGCCAGCACCCTCCAAGAGACCCAGTACTTC. The gene calls are TRBV5-1 and TRBJ2-5; D is uncertain. The CDR3 has 11 residues. Germline-derived CDR1 and CDR2 are SGHRS and YFSETQ. Deletions cut 6 bases from V and 1 base from J, with 4 bases between.

The chain couples TRBV29-1 to TRBJ1-2; no clear D gene. The CDR3 consists of 12 residues. Germline V CDR1 and CDR2: SQVTM, ANQGSEA. Trimming left V 7 bases short and J 1 base short, with 10 bases between. The CDR3 region has the DNA TGCAGCGCCGGGAGGGTTAACTATGGCTACACCTTC. Translating gives CSAGRVNYGYTF.

The genes are TRBV7-9 and TRBJ1-1; 7 bases map to TRBD1. Trimming at V came to 11 bases and at J to 4 bases, leaving 16 bases not matched to a gene. CDR1 and CDR2 from the germline V gene are SEHNR and FQNEAQ (reference sequence). This CDR3 is 15 amino acids long. The CDR3 protein is CASLARGPVGTEAFF. The CDR3 nucleotides are TGTGCCTCCTTGGCAAGGGGGCCCGTGGGCACTGAAGCTTTCTTT.

The genes are TRBV20-1 and TRBJ1-1; D remains ambiguous. Trimming stripped 7 bases from V and 7 bases from J, with 13 bases between. This CDR3 has 11 residues. Germline V gene lookup returns CDR1 DFQATT and CDR2 SNEGSKA (reference sequence). The CDR3: CSVGGVGEAFF. The CDR3 region has the DNA TGCAGTGTCGGCGGGGTAGGTGAAGCTTTCTTT.

V gene TRBV5-1 combines with J gene TRBJ2-7; 8 nucleotides line up with TRBD2. Germline CDR1 reads SGHRS; CDR2 reads YFSETQ. The V and J ends lost 0 bases and 5 bases, in that order; junction bases with no gene match: 4. This CDR3 has 14 amino acids. CDR3 DNA: TGCGCCAGCAGCTTGGCTCCCGGGGGGGACGAGCAGTACTTC. This sequence encodes CASSLAPGGDEQYF.

The chain uses TRBV6-6 and TRBJ2-3; D not certain. CDR3 length: 13 amino acids. The V end was cut by 0 bases, the J end by 5 bases, with 6 bases between. Germline CDR1 reads MNHNY; CDR2 reads SVGAGI (reference sequence). CDR3: CASSYSFRDTQYF. CDR3 nucleotides: TGTGCCAGCAGTTACTCGTTTCGAGATACGCAGTATTTT.

This chain links TRBV5-1 with TRBJ1-4; TRBD1 is a possible D gene (5 bases). V lost 4 bases to trimming and J lost 3 bases, with 10 bases between them. Germline assignment: CDR1 SGHRS and CDR2 YFSETQ. This CDR3 contains 14 residues. The CDR3 nucleotides read TGCGCCAGCAGCCAAGACAGACCTAATGAAAAACTGTTTTTT. This sequence encodes CASSQDRPNEKLFF.